This T cell receptor (beta chain) was captured by sequencing in a study of beta chain features in type 1 diabetes. The CDR3 runs 15 residues. From germline, CDR1 is SNHLY and CDR2 FYNNEI. The V and J ends lost 7 bases and 4 bases respectively, with 17 bases between them. As to this clone: What it binds is unknown.

Since all of the isolated RNA was reverse transcribed, expressed TCRB transcripts were what got sequenced. TCRdb's table, derived via immunoSEQ multiplex PCR, lists solely in-frame clones and lacks some. The sample has 20,000 to 25,000 clones, about three fifths seen once; the top ten hold around 0.4%. Study results and caveats: People with Type 1 diabetes carried modestly yet significantly shorter TCRB CDR3s in all four CD4+ subsets.

The chain has TRBV2 and TRBJ2-1, with D possibly TRBD1 on 5 matching bases. Sequencing used stem cell memory CD4+ T cells from blood. The TCR was taken from a man between 18 and 35 years old with type 1 diabetes. The CDR3 reads CASTLQAPSYNEQFF. Written as DNA, the CDR3 is TGTGCCAGCACCTTACAGGCCCCCTCGTACAATGAGCAGTTCTTC. Filled out from reference TRBV2 and TRBJ2-1, the complete variable domain reads EPEVTQTPSHQVTQMGQEVILRCVPISNHLYFYWYRQILGQKVEFLVSFYNNEISEKSEIFDDQFSVERPDGSNFTLKIRSTKLEDSAMYFCASTLQAPSYNEQFFGPGTRLTVL.